A selection of T cell receptor beta chains follows, all from one sample in a study of Ad26.COV2.S vaccination and SARS-CoV-2 variants. The method was immunoSEQ multiplex PCR; TCRdb's version includes in-frame clones alone and lacks a portion of them. Among 440,000 or so clones listed, roughly nine tenths were seen once. Specimen: peripheral blood, collected in a trial of Ad26.COV2.S vaccine versus placebo. These receptors were obtained from a person aged 18-60 years who received the Ad26.COV2.S COVID-19 vaccine or a placebo. Each CDR3 is given with its conserved first and last residue. D genes are given only for firm matches.

J	D	V	DNA	CDR3
TRBJ2-5	.	TRBV7-2	TGTGCCAGCAGCTTAGCCGGGGTTTCAGAGACCCAGTACTTC	CASSLAGVSETQYF
TRBJ2-1	TRBD2	TRBV11-2	TGTGCCAGCAGCTGGACTAGCGGGAGGGCCGAGGAGCAGTTCTTC	CASSWTSGRAEEQFF
TRBJ1-1	.	TRBV5-1	TGCGCCAGCAGCTCGAATGTGGGTGGATCTGAAGCTTTCTTT	CASSSNVGGSEAFF
TRBJ2-1	TRBD2	TRBV15	TGTGCCACCAGCAGAGAGACTAGCGGGCACAATGAGCAGTTCTTC	CATSRETSGHNEQFF
TRBJ2-2	.	TRBV9	TGTGCCAGCAGCGTAGAACGTGGAGGTACCGGGGAGCTGTTTTTT	CASSVERGGTGELFF
TRBJ1-3	TRBD1	TRBV13	TGTGCCAGCAGCTTATTAGGGGGCGGCTCTGGAAACACCATATATTTT	CASSLLGGGSGNTIYF
TRBJ1-2	.	TRBV11-2	TGTGCCAGCAGCGAGAGGGACCCCCGGGGGGGCTACACCTTC	CASSERDPRGGYTF
TRBJ2-7	TRBD2	TRBV28	TGTGCCAGCAGTTTACCAACAGCGGGGAGCTACTACGAGCAGTACTTC	CASSLPTAGSYYEQYF
TRBJ2-7	.	TRBV2	TGTGCCAGCAGTGGTCAGGGGGGATTTACAGCGCAGTACTTC	CASSGQGGFTAQYF
TRBJ2-1	TRBD1	TRBV27	TGTGCCAGCAGTCCAGGGACAGGGGGGCAGTTCTTC	CASSPGTGGQFF
TRBJ2-5	TRBD1	TRBV7-2	TGTGCCAGCAGCCCCTCCGGGACAGGGACAGAGACCCAGTACTTC	CASSPSGTGTETQYF
TRBJ2-1	TRBD1	TRBV14	TGTGCCAGCAGCTTTAGACAGGGGTTGAAGAATGAGCAGTTCTTC	CASSFRQGLKNEQFF